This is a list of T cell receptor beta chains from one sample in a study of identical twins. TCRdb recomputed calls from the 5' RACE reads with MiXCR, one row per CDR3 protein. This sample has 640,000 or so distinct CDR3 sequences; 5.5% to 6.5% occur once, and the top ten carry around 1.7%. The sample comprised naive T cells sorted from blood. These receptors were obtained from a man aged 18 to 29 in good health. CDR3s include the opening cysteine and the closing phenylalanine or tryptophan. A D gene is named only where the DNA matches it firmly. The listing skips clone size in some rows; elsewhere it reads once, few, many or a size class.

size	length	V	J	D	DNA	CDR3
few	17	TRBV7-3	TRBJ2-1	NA	TGTGCCAGCAGCTTAAGTGAGGGGAACCCTTCCTACAATGAGCAGTTCTTC	CASSLSEGNPSYNEQFF
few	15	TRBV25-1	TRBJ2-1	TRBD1	TGTGCCAGCAGTGACCCGGGACAGGGGTACAATGAGCAGTTCTTC	CASSDPGQGYNEQFF
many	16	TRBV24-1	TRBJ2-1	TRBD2	TGTGCCACCAGTGGAGCAAAGGGACTAGCGGCTTTAGGGCAGTTCTTC	CATSGAKGLAALGQFF
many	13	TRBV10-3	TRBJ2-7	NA	TGTGCCATCACTGAGGGGAACTCCTACGAGCAGTACTTC	CAITEGNSYEQYF
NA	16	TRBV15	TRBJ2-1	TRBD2	TGTGCCACCAGCAGTGCCACTAGCGGGAAGAACAATGAGCAGTTCTTC	CATSSATSGKNNEQFF
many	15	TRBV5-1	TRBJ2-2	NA	TGCGCCAGCAGCGTGAGGGAGGTTGGCACCGGGGAGCTGTTTTTT	CASSVREVGTGELFF
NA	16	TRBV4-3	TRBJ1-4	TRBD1	TGCGCCAGCAGCCAAGAGATGGGACAGGGGGATGAAAAACTGTTTTTT	CASSQEMGQGDEKLFF
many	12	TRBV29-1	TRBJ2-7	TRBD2	TGCAGCGTTGAGGGACTAGCGGGTGAGCAGTACTTC	CSVEGLAGEQYF
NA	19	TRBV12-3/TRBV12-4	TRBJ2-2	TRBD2	TGTGCCAGCAGGACCGGGACTAGCGGGAGGTCCGCGAACACCGGGGAGCTGTTTTTT	CASRTGTSGRSANTGELFF
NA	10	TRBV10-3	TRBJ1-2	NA	TGTGCCATCAGTGAGTCTAATCGAACCTTC	CAISESNRTF
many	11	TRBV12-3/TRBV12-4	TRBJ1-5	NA	TGTGCCAGCAGTCCCGATCAGCCCCAGCATTTT	CASSPDQPQHF
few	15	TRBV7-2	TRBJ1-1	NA	TGTGCCAGCAGCCCGCGTGGGGGGGAGAACACTGAAGCTTTCTTT	CASSPRGGENTEAFF
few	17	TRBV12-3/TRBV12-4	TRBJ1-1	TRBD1	TGTGCCAGCAGTGAGGGACAGGGAGCGAAAATGAACACTGAAGCTTTCTTT	CASSEGQGAKMNTEAFF
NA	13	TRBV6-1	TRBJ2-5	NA	TGTGCCAGCCAAACAGGGCCTAAAGAGACCCAGTACTTC	CASQTGPKETQYF
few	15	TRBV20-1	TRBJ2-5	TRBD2	TGCAGTGCTTTTGGGACTAGCGGGAGTGGGGAGACCCAGTACTTC	CSAFGTSGSGETQYF
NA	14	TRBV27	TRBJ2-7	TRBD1	TGTGCCAGCAGTTTGAGGGACAGGGAGTACGAGCAGTACTTC	CASSLRDREYEQYF
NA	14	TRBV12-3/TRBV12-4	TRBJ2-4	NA	TGTGCCAGCAGGGAAGACAGTCCCAAAAACATTCAGTACTTC	CASREDSPKNIQYF
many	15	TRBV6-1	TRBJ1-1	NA	TGTGCCAGCAGTGAAGTGGTAACCATGAACACTGAAGCTTTCTTT	CASSEVVTMNTEAFF
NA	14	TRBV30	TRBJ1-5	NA	TGTGCCTGGAATATAGCGTACGGCAATCAGCCCCAGCATTTT	CAWNIAYGNQPQHF
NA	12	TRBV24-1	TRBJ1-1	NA	TGTGCCACCTCAGCATCGGACCTTGAAGCTTTCTTT	CATSASDLEAFF
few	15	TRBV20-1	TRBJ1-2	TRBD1	TGCAGTGCTAGAGTGGGGGTTGACAGGGGGGGTGGCTACACCTTC	CSARVGVDRGGGYTF
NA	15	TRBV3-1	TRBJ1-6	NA	TGTGCCAGCAGCGTGGACAGCTCCTATAATTCACCCCTCCACTTT	CASSVDSSYNSPLHF
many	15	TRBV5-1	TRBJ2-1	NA	TGCGCCAGCAAATCACCGGGACGAGAAGACAATGAGCAGTTCTTC	CASKSPGREDNEQFF
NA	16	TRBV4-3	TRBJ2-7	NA	TGCGCCAGCAGCCAAATTATTAGCGGTAGCTCCTACGAGCAGTACTTC	CASSQIISGSSYEQYF
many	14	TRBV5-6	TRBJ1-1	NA	TGTGCCAGCAGCTTGGACCAGGGTGTCTCTGAAGCTTTCTTT	CASSLDQGVSEAFF
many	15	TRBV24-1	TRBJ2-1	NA	TGTGCCACCAGCTTTGCCGGGACCCCTGACTATGAGCAGTTCTTC	CATSFAGTPDYEQFF
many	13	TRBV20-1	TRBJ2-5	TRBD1	TGCAGTGCTACCGCACAGGGGTGGGAGACCCAGTACTTC	CSATAQGWETQYF
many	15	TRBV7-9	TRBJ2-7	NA	TGTGCCAGCAGCTTAATTGAGGGTACATTCCACGAGCAGTACTTC	CASSLIEGTFHEQYF
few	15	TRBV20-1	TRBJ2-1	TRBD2	TGCAGTGCTAACCCTCTAGCGGGATATATGAATGAGCAGTTCTTC	CSANPLAGYMNEQFF
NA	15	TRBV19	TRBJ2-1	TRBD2	TGTGCCAGTAGTATAGTCCTAGCGGGAGGTCGAGAGCAGTTCTTC	CASSIVLAGGREQFF
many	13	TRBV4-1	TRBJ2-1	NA	TGCGCCAGCAGGCCCACTAGTAACGCTGAGCAGTTCTTC	CASRPTSNAEQFF
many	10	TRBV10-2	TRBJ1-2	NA	TGCGCCAGCCCCACCTATGGCTACACCTTC	CASPTYGYTF
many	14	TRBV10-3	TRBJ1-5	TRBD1	TGTGCCATCAGTACAGGGGCCTTCAATCAGCCCCAGCATTTT	CAISTGAFNQPQHF
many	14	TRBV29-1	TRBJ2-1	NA	TGCAGCGTTGAAGATTCGAGAACCCCCTATGAGCAGTTCTTC	CSVEDSRTPYEQFF
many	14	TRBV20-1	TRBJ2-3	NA	TGCAGTGCTGTCAGAGGTGGGCGGTCGGATACGCAGTATTTT	CSAVRGGRSDTQYF
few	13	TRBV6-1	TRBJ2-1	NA	TGTGCCAGCAGAATTAGCCCTTACAATGAGCAGTTCTTC	CASRISPYNEQFF
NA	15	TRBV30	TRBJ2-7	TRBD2	TGTGCCTGGAGCCTAGCGGGAGGGTGGTCCTACGAGCAGTACTTC	CAWSLAGGWSYEQYF
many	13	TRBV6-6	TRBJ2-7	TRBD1	TGTGCCAGCCTACCCAGGGGGAGCTACGAGCAGTACTTC	CASLPRGSYEQYF
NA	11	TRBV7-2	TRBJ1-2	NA	TGTGCCAGCAGTTTAATCGGAAGCTACACCTTC	CASSLIGSYTF
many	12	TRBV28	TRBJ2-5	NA	TGTGCCAGCAGTTTAACGTCGGGGACCCAGTACTTC	CASSLTSGTQYF
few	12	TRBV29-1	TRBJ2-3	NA	TGCAGCGGGGGGCAGAAGACAGATACGCAGTATTTT	CSGGQKTDTQYF
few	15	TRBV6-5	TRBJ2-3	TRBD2	TGTGCCAGCAGTTATACGGGAGGGCGGACAGATACGCAGTATTTT	CASSYTGGRTDTQYF
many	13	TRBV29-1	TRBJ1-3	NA	TGCAGCGTTGGGACCCTGAGTGGAAACACCATATATTTT	CSVGTLSGNTIYF
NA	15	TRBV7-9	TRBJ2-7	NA	TGTGCCAGCAGCTCCGGGCGGAACTTCCCCTACGAGCAGTACTTC	CASSSGRNFPYEQYF
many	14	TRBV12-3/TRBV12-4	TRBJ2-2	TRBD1	TGTGCCAGCAGCAAGACAGGGGTCCCCGGGGAGCTGTTTTTT	CASSKTGVPGELFF
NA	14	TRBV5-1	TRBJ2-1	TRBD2	TGCGCCAGCAAACGGGAGGGCCTTGACAATGAGCAGTTCTTC	CASKREGLDNEQFF
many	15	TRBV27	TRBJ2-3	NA	TGTGCCAGCAGTTTTGTTTGGCAGGATGGGGATACGCAGTATTTT	CASSFVWQDGDTQYF
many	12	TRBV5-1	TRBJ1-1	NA	TGCGCCAGCAGCTCCCAGGGGACTGAAGCTTTCTTT	CASSSQGTEAFF
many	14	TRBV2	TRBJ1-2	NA	TGTGCCAGCAGTGCGAAAGCAGGGGTCGCCGGCTACACCTTC	CASSAKAGVAGYTF
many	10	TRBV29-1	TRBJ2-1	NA	TGCAGCGGGAGTTACAATGAGCAGTTCTTC	CSGSYNEQFF
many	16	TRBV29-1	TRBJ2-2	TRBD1	TGCAGCGTGCCGGGACAGGGAAGGGAGAACACCGGGGAGCTGTTTTTT	CSVPGQGRENTGELFF
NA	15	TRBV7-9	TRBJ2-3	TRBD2	TGTGCCAGCAGCTTCCCTAGCGGGGGCACAGATACGCAGTATTTT	CASSFPSGGTDTQYF
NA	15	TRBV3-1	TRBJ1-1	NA	TGTGCCAGCAGCCAAGGAACAGGACTGAACACTGAAGCTTTCTTT	CASSQGTGLNTEAFF
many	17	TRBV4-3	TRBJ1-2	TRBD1	TGCGCCAGCAGCAAAGGGACAGGGGGCGCCTCTAACTATGGCTACACCTTC	CASSKGTGGASNYGYTF